These T cell receptor beta chains were read from a single sample in a study of human T cells and chemical hapten exposure. TCRdb analysed the RACE reads with MiXCR anew, one entry per CDR3 protein. Among some 400,000 distinct CDR3 sequences listed, roughly 5.3% were seen once. The starting material was whole blood, obtained in connection with sensitization to the hapten diphenylcyclopropenone (DPC). The source is a woman between 45 and 65 years old with alopecia areata. Some clones in this sample may be carry-over from other donors' samples. The CDR3 runs from the conserved cysteine through the conserved F or W. Each record gives: V gene, CDR3 length, J gene, CDR3 protein.

TRBV12-3/TRBV12-4	11	TRBJ2-3	CASSVGDTQYF
TRBV3-1	14	TRBJ1-1	CASSQGRMNTEAFF
TRBV29-1	12	TRBJ2-1	CSVELNKGEQFF
TRBV5-4	13	TRBJ2-3	CASSSYITDTQYF
TRBV4-1	13	TRBJ2-7	CASSQVGYDEQYF
TRBV3-1	15	TRBJ2-1	CASSQDLPSSGTKFF
TRBV6-2/TRBV6-3	15	TRBJ2-6	CASSYPKSGANVLTF
TRBV10-3	13	TRBJ2-7	CAISLGSENEQYF
TRBV3-1	14	TRBJ2-7	CASSQGQGVSEQYF
TRBV29-1	14	TRBJ2-3	CSVEGAVPSATQYF
TRBV28	14	TRBJ2-4	CASSLLDGGSIQYF
TRBV7-9	15	TRBJ2-6	CASSSIGSGANVLTF
TRBV5-1	17	TRBJ2-3	CASSLRGGAESTDTQYF
TRBV12-3/TRBV12-4	16	TRBJ2-4	CASSLRVSPPGDIQYF
TRBV10-3	13	TRBJ1-6	CAITGRTNSPLHF
TRBV11-2	13	TRBJ1-2	CASSRQGDYGYTF
TRBV6-2/TRBV6-3	20	TRBJ2-5	CASSYLKAVTATGKKETQYF
TRBV9	15	TRBJ2-3	CASSVAGTPSDTQYF
TRBV5-1	16	TRBJ2-1	CASSLTARGGGNEQFF
TRBV7-9	17	TRBJ2-6	CASSPFQGALGANVLTF
TRBV18	16	TRBJ2-3	CASSPIRRQGTDTQYF
TRBV12-3/TRBV12-4	13	TRBJ2-5	CASRVAGKETQYF
TRBV13	18	TRBJ2-3	CASSLVSGWRGSTDTQYF
TRBV29-1	14	TRBJ2-3	CSVEDMVAGDTQYF
TRBV12-5	15	TRBJ1-1	CASGLVVGPNTEAFF
TRBV10-3	13	TRBJ2-7	CAISGGQAYEQYF
TRBV2	14	TRBJ2-2	CASNPGRYTGELFF
TRBV3-1	17	TRBJ2-1	CASSQAAVGQRDNEQFF
TRBV6-1	14	TRBJ2-3	CASNLGLATDTQYF
TRBV12-3/TRBV12-4	14	TRBJ2-3	CASSLAGVPDTQYF
TRBV20-1	14	TRBJ1-2	CSAPPSTGNYGYTF
TRBV11-2	14	TRBJ2-3	CASSAGGGTDTQYF
TRBV10-3	11	TRBJ2-7	CAIRGTYEQYF
TRBV6-6	14	TRBJ2-7	CASSPGDATYEQYF
TRBV11-3	11	TRBJ2-7	CASSDGGEQYF
TRBV5-6	14	TRBJ2-1	CASSGALPGNEQFF
TRBV29-1	13	TRBJ1-1	CSVEGSEGPEAFF
TRBV6-5	14	TRBJ2-7	CASSYSASGYEQYF
TRBV5-6	14	TRBJ2-1	CASSYRGPYNEQFF
TRBV2	14	TRBJ1-1	CASSEVRLNTEAFF
TRBV7-2	17	TRBJ2-3	CASSLRTGGRGADTQYF
TRBV18	16	TRBJ2-7	CASSPLVGRHSYEQYF
TRBV7-2	15	TRBJ2-4	CASSRWTVQEDIQYF
TRBV6-5	11	TRBJ2-2	CATWVPGELFF
TRBV27	15	TRBJ1-5	CASSSDRANNQPQHF
TRBV28	15	TRBJ2-5	CASSTPRESQETQYF
TRBV13	16	TRBJ2-7	CASSLADVRQGGEQYF
TRBV14	15	TRBJ1-3	CASSQGLSSGNTIYF
TRBV14	13	TRBJ2-7	CASSPTSTYEQYF
TRBV6-1	14	TRBJ2-3	CASSAQRSPDTQYF
TRBV7-3	13	TRBJ1-5	CASSPQGGQPQHF
TRBV7-2	14	TRBJ2-5	CASSPWTSPETQYF
TRBV7-2	15	TRBJ2-1	CASSLTSGGDDEQFF
TRBV20-1	12	TRBJ2-3	CSAKTSVDTQYF